These 9 T cell receptor beta chains came from one sample sequenced in a study of T cells in Graves' hyperthyroidism and ophthalmopathy. What was amplified from RNA transcripts were TCR beta CDR3 regions. During a first-round RT-PCR of the TCR CDR3, the HTBI primer set was used. Each CDR3 protein gets one entry after TCRdb re-called the multiplex PCR reads with MiXCR. Here the sample spans approximately 380,000 distinct CDR3 sequences, about 20% being singletons. Specimen: blood. These receptors came from a woman in her late teens or twenties with Graves' hyperthyroidism.

Many counts were recorded for this clonotype. As DNA, the CDR3 is TGCAGTGCTAGCCACACAGAGGGAGCTAGATATGGCTACACCTTC. Translating it yields CSASHTEGARYGYTF. J is TRBJ1-2 and V is TRBV20-1, with no clear D. V was clipped by 3 bases and J by 5 bases, with 19 bases between them. This CDR3 region has 15 residues. In germline, CDR1 is DFQATT, CDR2 SNEGSKA (reference sequence).

This clonotype showed up many times. This chain joins TRBV20-1 and TRBJ1-5; tentatively, D is TRBD1 (5 bases). The CDR3 covers 17 residues. The V end lost 0 bases, the J end lost 4 bases, and 19 bases lay between the germline ends. The germline gives CDR1 DFQATT, CDR2 SNEGSKA (reference sequence). The CDR3 here is CSARDAGYGTVNQPQHF. The CDR3 DNA is TGCAGTGCTAGAGATGCCGGATACGGGACGGTTAATCAGCCCCAGCATTTT.

Many counts were recorded for this clonotype. The gene calls are TRBV5-6 and TRBJ1-5, with D possibly TRBD1 on 6 matching bases. Looked up from germline, CDR1 is SGHDT and CDR2 is YYEEEE. The CDR3 has 16 residues. V was cut by 1 base and J by 4 bases, with 15 bases left in between. The CDR3 here is CASSLRWGLGNQPQHF. Here the CDR3 DNA reads TGTGCCAGCAGCTTGCGCTGGGGGCTGGGGAATCAGCCCCAGCATTTT.

This clonotype was seen many times. This rearrangement joins TRBV7-9 to TRBJ1-5; D is undetermined. Trimming removed 3 bases at V and 4 bases at J, with 10 bases between. The CDR3 is 14 residues long. Germline V gene sequence: CDR1 SEHNR, CDR2 FQNEAQ (reference sequence). This chain's CDR3 is CASSFATLNQPQHF. The CDR3 DNA sequence: TGTGCCAGCAGCTTTGCCACACTAAATCAGCCCCAGCATTTT.

This clonotype has at least ten counts. The chain links TRBV12-3 or TRBV12-4 to TRBJ1-2; no definite D call. V dropped 5 bases and J dropped 5 bases, with 9 bases sitting between them. The CDR3 loop spans 12 amino acids. CDR3 DNA: TGTGCCAGCAGTCCTGCTGGGTATGGCTACACCTTC. This gives the protein CASSPAGYGYTF.

As regards this clonotype: A single base separates this from a much larger clone, so it may be a read error. V and J are TRBV6-1 and TRBJ1-1; the match to TRBD1 covers 7 bases. The V and J ends lost 6 bases and 4 bases, in that order; junction bases with no gene match: 8. The germline gives CDR1 MNHNS, CDR2 SASEGT. The CDR3 is 14 amino acids. The CDR3 coding sequence is TGTGCCAGCAGGAGAAACAGGGGTGCCACTGAAGCTTTCTTT. Protein: CASRRNRGATEAFF.

This clonotype was found many times. The chain recombines TRBV20-1 with TRBJ1-2, with 10 bases matching TRBD1. Germline loops: CDR1 DFQATT, CDR2 SNEGSKA (reference sequence). CDR3 size: 13 residues. The CDR3 loop is CSRSGGQGGGYTF. The CDR3 DNA reads TGCAGCCGTAGTGGCGGACAGGGGGGAGGCTACACCTTC.

This clonotype showed up many times. CDR3 sequence reads: CATSEDGPYGYTF. The CDR3 DNA follows: TGTGCCACCAGTGAAGATGGTCCCTATGGCTACACCTTC. The V and J genes are TRBV24-1 and TRBJ1-2; D remains unclear. V was clipped by 4 bases and J by 4 bases, with 9 bases between them. This CDR3 has 13 residues. Germline V gene data show CDR1 as KGHDR and CDR2 as SFDVKD.

V usage is TRBV24-1 and J usage is TRBJ2-2; 9 bases align to TRBD2. This CDR3 spans 16 amino acids. The ends lost 4 bases at V and 7 bases at J; junction bases unmatched: 9. Germline CDR1 and CDR2: KGHDR and SFDVKD. CDR3 sequence: CATSDLGTSKVGELFF. In DNA form, the CDR3 reads TGTGCCACCAGTGACCTCGGGACTAGCAAGGTCGGGGAGCTGTTTTTT.